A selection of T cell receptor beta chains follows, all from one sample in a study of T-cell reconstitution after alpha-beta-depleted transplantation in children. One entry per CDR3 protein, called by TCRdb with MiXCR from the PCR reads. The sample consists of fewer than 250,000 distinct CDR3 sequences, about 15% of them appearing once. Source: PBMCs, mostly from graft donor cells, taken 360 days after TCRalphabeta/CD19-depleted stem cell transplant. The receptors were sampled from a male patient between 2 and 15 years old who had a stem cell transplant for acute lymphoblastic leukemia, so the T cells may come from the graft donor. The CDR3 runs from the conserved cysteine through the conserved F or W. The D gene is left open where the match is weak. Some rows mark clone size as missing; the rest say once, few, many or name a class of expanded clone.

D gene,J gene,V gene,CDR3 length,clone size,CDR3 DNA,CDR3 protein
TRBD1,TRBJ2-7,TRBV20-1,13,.,TGCAGTGCCGTGTCTCAGGGGGCAGCCGAGCAGTACTTC,CSAVSQGAAEQYF
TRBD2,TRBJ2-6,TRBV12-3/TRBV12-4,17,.,TGTGCCAGCAGTTTAGGACTAGCGGACTCTGGGGCCAACGTCCTGACTTTC,CASSLGLADSGANVLTF
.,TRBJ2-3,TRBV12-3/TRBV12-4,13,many,TGTGCCAGCAGTCCTACAGGGACAGATACGCAGTATTTT,CASSPTGTDTQYF
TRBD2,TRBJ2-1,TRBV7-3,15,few,TGTGCCAGCAGCAACGGGGGGGGATATTTCTATGAGCAGTTCTTC,CASSNGGGYFYEQFF
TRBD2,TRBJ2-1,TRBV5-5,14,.,TGTGCCAGCAGTACGGGGGGGCCAAGCAATGAGCAGTTCTTC,CASSTGGPSNEQFF
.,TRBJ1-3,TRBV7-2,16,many,TGTGCCAGCAGCCCTCGTGTGGGAGGGACTGGAAACACCATATATTTT,CASSPRVGGTGNTIYF
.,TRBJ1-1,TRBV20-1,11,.,TGCAGTGCTAGGTTGGTGACTGAAGCTTTCTTT,CSARLVTEAFF
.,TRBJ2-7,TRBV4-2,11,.,TGTGCCAGCAGCCATCGACAAGAGCAGTACTTC,CASSHRQEQYF
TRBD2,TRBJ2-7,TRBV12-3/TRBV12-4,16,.,TGTGCCAGCAGGTTGACTAGCGGGGTACCCTCCTACGAGCAGTACTTC,CASRLTSGVPSYEQYF
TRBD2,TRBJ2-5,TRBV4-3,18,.,TGCGCCAGCAGCCCTTCCTGGGACTATCCCCCGTACCAAGAGACCCAGTACTTC,CASSPSWDYPPYQETQYF
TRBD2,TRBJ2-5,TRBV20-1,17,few,TGCAGTGCCCTAATCCACCCAAGCGGGAGGGCCGAGGAGACCCAGTACTTC,CSALIHPSGRAEETQYF
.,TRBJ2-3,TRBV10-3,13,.,TGTGCCACCCAAGATAATACCGCAGATACGCAGTATTTT,CATQDNTADTQYF